Shown below are 24 T cell receptor beta chains from a single sample sequenced in a study of spatial heterogeneity in lung cancer. Regarding time point: sample taken at primary tumor resection. No cell sorting; template was whole RNA from tumor, lung tissue or PBMC. MiXCR, run by TCRdb on the 5' RACE reads, gives a single entry per CDR3 protein. In the table there are about 48,000 distinct CDR3 sequences, approximately 5% of which are singletons. The input for sequencing was PBMCs, taken at surgery. These receptors all stem from a male donor with early-stage non-small cell lung cancer.

This clonotype was seen a handful of times. The rearrangement uses TRBV7-8 and TRBJ1-5; TRBD1 matches at 9 bases. The CDR3 sequence is 15 residues long. Losses at the gene ends were 2 bases for V and 6 bases for J; bases not matched to a gene: 5. From germline, CDR1 is SGHVS and CDR2 FQNEAQ. CDR3 in amino acids: CASSLMTGGFQPQHF. In DNA, the CDR3 is TGTGCCAGCAGCTTAATGACAGGGGGTTTTCAGCCCCAGCATTTT.

This clonotype occurred many times. The chain couples TRBV20-1 to TRBJ1-2; 7 bases fit TRBD1. Germline V gene sequence: CDR1 DFQATT, CDR2 SNEGSKA (reference sequence). Trimming cost V 3 bases and J 2 bases; bases outside gene matches: 6. CDR3 length: 14 amino acids. The CDR3 spells CSASPSTGNYGYTF. CDR3 nucleotide sequence: TGCAGTGCTAGTCCTTCGACAGGGAACTATGGCTACACCTTC.

This clonotype was recorded many times. This rearrangement joins TRBV4-3 to TRBJ2-1, with 8 bases lining up with TRBD2. CDR1 and CDR2 (germline): LGHNA, YSLEER. The V and J ends lost 1 base and 3 bases, in that order; junction bases with no gene match: 5. The length of the CDR3 is 16 residues. In DNA form, the CDR3 reads TGCGCCAGCAGCCAAGTCAACGCGGGGGGCTACAATGAGCAGTTCTTC. Translating it yields CASSQVNAGGYNEQFF.

This clonotype was recorded at least ten times. The chain recombines TRBV10-2 with TRBJ2-3; 9 bases map to TRBD2. Trimming removed 6 bases from V and 2 bases from J; junction bases left unmatched: 3. CDR1 WSHSY and CDR2 SAAADI come from the germline V gene. The length of the CDR3 is 14 residues. Written as DNA, the CDR3 is TGCGCCAGCAGGAGCGGGAGGCTCACAGATACGCAGTATTTT. It encodes CASRSGRLTDTQYF.

Of note for this clonotype: A read error may explain this, as a much larger clone is one base away. J is TRBJ2-2 and V is TRBV20-1, with TRBD2 matching over 10 bases. CDR1 DFQATT and CDR2 SNEGSKA come from the germline V gene (reference sequence). J gave up 4 bases and V 6 bases, and 5 bases lay outside the gene matches. The CDR3 extends over 14 amino acids. This CDR3 reads CSAWASGSTGELFF. The CDR3 DNA sequence: TGCAGTGCCTGGGCTAGCGGGAGCACCGGGGAGCTGTTTTTT.

This clonotype was seen many times. J is TRBJ2-3 and V is TRBV7-6; the match to TRBD1 covers 7 bases. The J segment lost 1 base and the V segment lost 6 bases, leaving 4 bases of the junction unmatched. CDR1 is SGHVS and CDR2 is FNYEAQ in the germline V gene. CDR3 length: 14 amino acids. This chain's CDR3 is CASRRGPGTDTQYF. In DNA, the CDR3 is TGTGCCAGCAGAAGGGGGCCGGGCACAGATACGCAGTATTTT.

This clonotype was recorded at least ten times. The chain is built from TRBV10-3 and TRBJ1-6; D possibly corresponds to TRBD1 (6 bases). The germline V gene encodes CDR1 ENHRY and CDR2 SYGVKD. Trimming cost V 10 bases and J 15 bases, with 28 bases left between them. The CDR3 runs to 15 residues. CDR3 sequence (DNA): TGTGCCACTGCCGGGGACACAGGGCTCAGCGGAATCCTCCACTTT. Its protein is CATAGDTGLSGILHF.

This clonotype was observed many times. The chain has TRBV7-9 and TRBJ2-5; 8 bases are a match to TRBD2. CDR3 length equals 16 residues. V shed 6 bases and J 3 bases; nucleotides not matched to a gene: 12. Germline V gene data show CDR1 as SEHNR and CDR2 as FQNEAQ (reference sequence). CDR3 sequence reads: CASSPEAGAPEETQYF. In DNA form, the CDR3 reads TGTGCCAGCAGTCCTGAAGCGGGAGCCCCCGAAGAGACCCAGTACTTC.

This clonotype was seen repeatedly, ten times or more. The chain is built from TRBV19 and TRBJ2-2, with D unresolved. The germline V and J ends were trimmed by 3 bases and 4 bases, with 9 bases remaining between them. Germline values: CDR1 LNHDA, CDR2 SQIVND (reference sequence). The CDR3 covers 14 residues. CDR3: CASSITTSTGELFF. The DNA for the CDR3 is TGTGCCAGTAGTATTACCACCTCCACCGGGGAGCTGTTTTTT.

The rearrangement uses TRBV4-3 and TRBJ2-5; D tentatively reads TRBD1 or TRBD2 (5 bases each). Germline V gene data show CDR1 as LGHNA and CDR2 as YSLEER. The CDR3 runs to 15 residues. The ends were cut back, 0 bases at V and 4 bases at J, with 12 bases in the middle. The DNA of the CDR3 is TGCGCCAGCAGCCAAGATGGGGGTCCAAGAGAGACCCAGTACTTC. Its protein is CASSQDGGPRETQYF.

The table lists this clonotype with many counts. This chain connects TRBV6-4 to TRBJ2-6; D is unresolved. The germline CDR1 and CDR2 sequences are MRHNA and SNTAGT. The V gene lost 3 bases and the J gene lost 2 bases, with 5 bases spanning the gap. CDR3 length equals 14 residues. The DNA of the CDR3 is TGTGCCAGCAGTGAGAATACTGGGGCCAACGTCCTGACTTTC. This gives the protein CASSENTGANVLTF.

This clonotype was counted ten times or more. The chain recombines TRBV11-2 with TRBJ2-1; TRBD1 aligns across 11 bases. Losses at the gene ends were 3 bases for V and 0 bases for J; bases not matched to a gene: 16. Germline CDR1 is SGHAT and CDR2 is FQNNGV. This CDR3 contains 21 residues. In DNA form, the CDR3 reads TGTGCCAGCAGCTTCCGGGGACAGGGGGTGGGGTTGGCCAGCTCCTACAATGAGCAGTTCTTC. It specifies CASSFRGQGVGLASSYNEQFF.

The chain links TRBV11-2 to TRBJ2-3; D is ambiguous. Per germline, CDR1 SGHAT and CDR2 FQNNGV. Trimming took off 5 bases at V and 8 bases at J, with 17 bases between the two ends. The CDR3 runs to 14 residues. The CDR3 loop is CASSPPGSIRTQYF. The CDR3 bases are TGTGCCAGCAGCCCCCCGGGCTCGATACGTACGCAGTATTTT.

V is TRBV7-9 and J is TRBJ2-1; D ambiguous. The V gene lost 8 bases and the J gene lost 0 bases, with 11 bases spanning the gap. CDR1 SEHNR and CDR2 FQNEAQ come from the germline V gene (reference sequence). This CDR3 comprises 14 residues. The CDR3 nucleotides are TGTGCCAGCCCGACTCCCAGCTCCTACAATGAGCAGTTCTTC. It translates to CASPTPSSYNEQFF.

This clonotype counts as medium-sized. One junction end does not reproduce the germline sequence, and a read error may be involved. This chain joins TRBV28 and TRBJ2-4; 8 positions agree with TRBD1. In germline, CDR1 is MDHEN, CDR2 SYDVKM. The CDR3 is 11 amino acids. The CDR3 loop is CASGSDRAGHF. As DNA, the CDR3 is TGTGCCAGCGGCTCGGACAGGGCGGGGCACTTC.

This clonotype came up a few times. The J gene is TRBJ2-3, the V gene TRBV20-1; unclear D gene. Trimming cost V 5 bases and J 6 bases, with 9 bases left between them. The V gene's germline CDR1 is DFQATT and CDR2 SNEGSKA (reference sequence). This CDR3 comprises 11 residues. Here the CDR3 reads CSAPHGDTQYF. As DNA, the CDR3 is TGCAGTGCTCCCCACGGGGATACGCAGTATTTT.

This clonotype came up many times. The chain has TRBV20-1 and TRBJ2-2; 11 bases align to TRBD2. Germline lookup yields CDR1 DFQATT and CDR2 SNEGSKA (reference sequence). The CDR3 sequence is 15 residues long. After removal of 1 base from V and 5 bases from J, the junction contained 3 bases not matched to a gene. CDR3 DNA: TGCAGTGCTAGAGTGTCTAGCGGGAGGACCGGGGAGCTGTTTTTT. It is translated as CSARVSSGRTGELFF.

The gene calls are TRBV6-6 and TRBJ2-2, with a possible D match to TRBD1 (6 bases). This CDR3 is built from 16 residues. Trimming took off 4 bases at V and 1 base at J, with 13 bases between the two ends. Germline CDR1 reads MNHNY; CDR2 reads SVGAGI (reference sequence). The DNA for the CDR3 is TGTGCCAGCAGTTCCCCGGACAGCCTGAACACCGGGGAGCTGTTTTTT. It specifies CASSSPDSLNTGELFF.

There are a few counts of this clonotype. A much larger clonotype is one base distant, so this may be a read error. The chain joins TRBV29-1 to TRBJ1-1; no clear D. CDR3 length: 13 amino acids. CDR1 SQVTM and CDR2 ANQGSEA come from the germline V gene. The CDR3 reads CGVVEALATEAFF. As DNA, the CDR3 is TGCGGCGTTGTGGAGGCGCTGGCCACTGAAGCTTTCTTT.

In its sample, this clonotype was seen many times. The rearrangement joins TRBV5-1 to TRBJ2-5; D could derive from TRBD1 or TRBD2 (5 bases each). Germline lookup yields CDR1 SGHRS and CDR2 YFSETQ. V lost 5 bases and J 3 bases, leaving 14 bases between the germline ends. CDR3 length: 14 amino acids. CDR3 region: CASRPGTAEETQYF. The CDR3 nucleotides are TGCGCCAGCAGACCCGGGACGGCAGAAGAGACCCAGTACTTC.

The sample holds many counts of this clonotype. This CDR3 is CASSFGVRGPYEQYF. The CDR3 DNA reads as TGTGCCAGCAGCTTCGGGGTTAGGGGACCCTACGAGCAGTACTTC. The gene calls are TRBV7-2 and TRBJ2-7; possibly TRBD1 or TRBD2 for D (5 bases each). CDR1 is SGHTA, CDR2 FQGNSA, per germline. The length of the CDR3 is 15 residues. V lost 3 bases to trimming and J lost 2 bases, with 14 bases between them.

This clonotype turned up a few times. The V and J genes are TRBV15 and TRBJ2-3; TRBD1 aligns across 8 bases. CDR1 LNHNV and CDR2 YYDKDF come from the germline V gene (reference sequence). CDR3 length: 17 residues. With 0 bases clipped from V and 6 bases from J, the junction kept 11 bases outside the gene matches. As DNA, the CDR3 is TGTGCCACCAGCAGAGATTATGGCAGGGGGCAATCGGATACGCAGTATTTT. Its protein product is CATSRDYGRGQSDTQYF.

This clonotype came up many times. This sequence joins TRBV10-3 and TRBJ1-2; 7 bases align to TRBD1. Looked up from germline, CDR1 is ENHRY and CDR2 is SYGVKD. The CDR3 has 13 residues. Germline trimming cut 6 bases from V and 7 bases from J; bases unmatched to any gene: 8. The CDR3 DNA follows: TGTGCCATCAGGGGGGTTACAGGGGCTGGCTACACCTTC. This gives the protein CAIRGVTGAGYTF.

The sample holds many counts of this clonotype. The chain uses TRBV20-1 and TRBJ1-1, with D perhaps TRBD1 (5 bases). The CDR3 length is 16 residues. CDR1 and CDR2 from the germline V gene are DFQATT and SNEGSKA (reference sequence). Trimming removed 0 bases from V and 3 bases from J, with 17 bases in between. For the CDR3, the DNA is TGCAGTGCTAGAGACCAGGGTTTGCGTGACTACACTGAAGCTTTCTTT. It translates to CSARDQGLRDYTEAFF.